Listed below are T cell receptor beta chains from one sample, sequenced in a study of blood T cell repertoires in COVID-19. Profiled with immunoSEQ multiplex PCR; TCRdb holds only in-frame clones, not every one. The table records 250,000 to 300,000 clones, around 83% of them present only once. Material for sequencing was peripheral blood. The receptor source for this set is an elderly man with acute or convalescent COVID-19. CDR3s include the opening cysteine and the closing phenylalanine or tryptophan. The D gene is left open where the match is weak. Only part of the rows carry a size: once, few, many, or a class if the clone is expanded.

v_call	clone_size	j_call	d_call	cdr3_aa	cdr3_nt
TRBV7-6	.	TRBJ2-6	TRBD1	CASSPGTGASGANVLTF	TGTGCCAGCAGCCCTGGGACAGGGGCGTCTGGGGCCAACGTCCTGACTTTC
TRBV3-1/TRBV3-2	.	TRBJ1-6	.	CASSQDTGGSSPLHF	TGTGCCAGCAGCCAAGACACAGGCGGTTCTTCACCCCTCCACTTT
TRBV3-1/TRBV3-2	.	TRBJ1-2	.	CASSQREGGYTF	TGTGCCAGCAGCCAACGGGAGGGTGGCTACACCTTC
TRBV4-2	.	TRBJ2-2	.	CASSQDDRSTGELFF	TGTGCCAGCAGCCAAGATGACAGATCCACCGGGGAGCTGTTTTTT
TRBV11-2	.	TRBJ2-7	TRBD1	CASSFAPGQGYEQYF	TGTGCCAGCAGCTTCGCCCCGGGACAGGGCTACGAGCAGTACTTC
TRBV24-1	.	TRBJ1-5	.	CATATGGGNQPQHF	TGTGCCACCGCAACGGGGGGAGGCAATCAGCCCCAGCATTTT
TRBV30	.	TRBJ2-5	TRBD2	CAWSVLAGVEETQYF	TGTGCCTGGAGTGTACTAGCGGGGGTCGAAGAGACCCAGTACTTC
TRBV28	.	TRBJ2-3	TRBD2	CASSLASGVGTDTQYF	TGTGCCAGCAGTTTGGCGAGCGGGGTTGGCACAGATACGCAGTATTTT
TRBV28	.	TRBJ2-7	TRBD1	CASSKRGTGSSYEQYF	TGTGCCAGCAGTAAGCGAGGGACAGGGAGCTCCTACGAGCAGTACTTC
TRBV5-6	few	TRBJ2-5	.	CASSWGTGTPGETQYF	TGTGCCAGCAGCTGGGGAACAGGGACCCCGGGGGAGACCCAGTACTTC
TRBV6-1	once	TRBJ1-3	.	CASSESRGSGNTIYF	TGTGCCAGCAGTGAAAGTAGGGGGTCTGGAAACACCATATATTTT
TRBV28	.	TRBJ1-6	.	CASSFGARTPLHF	TGTGCCAGCAGTTTTGGGGCCCGGACACCCCTCCACTTT
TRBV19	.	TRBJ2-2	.	CASSISVAGELFF	TGTGCCAGTAGTATATCCGTAGCCGGGGAGCTGTTTTTT
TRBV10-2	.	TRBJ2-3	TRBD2	CASSEAGVVTDTQYF	TGCGCCAGCAGCGAAGCGGGAGTCGTCACAGATACGCAGTATTTT
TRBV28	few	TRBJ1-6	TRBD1	CANSGGRGRAPLHF	TGTGCCAACTCCGGGGGCAGGGGGCGTGCACCCCTCCACTTT
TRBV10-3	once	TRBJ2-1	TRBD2	CAIRKGLAGHEQFF	TGTGCCATCAGGAAGGGACTAGCGGGACATGAGCAGTTCTTC
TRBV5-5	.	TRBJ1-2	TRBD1	CASSLAPRQGYNYGYTF	TGTGCCAGCAGCTTGGCCCCGAGACAGGGGTATAACTATGGCTACACCTTC
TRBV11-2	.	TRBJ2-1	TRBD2	CASRKMGLAGDEQFF	TGTGCCAGCAGGAAAATGGGACTAGCTGGGGATGAGCAGTTCTTC
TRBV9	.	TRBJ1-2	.	CASSVGAAGNGYTF	TGTGCCAGCAGCGTAGGGGCGGCGGGGAATGGCTACACCTTC
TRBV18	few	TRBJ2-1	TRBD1	CASSPPGQAYNEQFF	TGTGCCAGCTCACCACCGGGACAGGCCTACAATGAGCAGTTCTTC
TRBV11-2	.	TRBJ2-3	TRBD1	CASRYRQGGTDTQYF	TGTGCCAGCAGGTATAGACAGGGCGGGACAGATACGCAGTATTTT
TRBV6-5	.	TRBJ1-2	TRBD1	CASKQGVNYGYTF	TGTGCCAGCAAACAGGGGGTAAACTATGGCTACACCTTC
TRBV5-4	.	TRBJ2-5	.	CASSSTGVGGRETQYF	TGTGCCAGCAGCTCTACAGGTGTTGGGGGGAGAGAGACCCAGTACTTC
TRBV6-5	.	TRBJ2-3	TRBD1	CASRGQGAITDTQYF	TGTGCCAGCAGGGGTCAGGGGGCTATCACAGATACGCAGTATTTT
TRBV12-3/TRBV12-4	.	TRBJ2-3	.	CASLAYNVDTQYF	TGTGCCAGTCTAGCGTACAATGTCGATACGCAGTATTTT
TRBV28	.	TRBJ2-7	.	CASTAMNEQYF	TGTGCCAGCACCGCGATGAACGAGCAGTACTTC
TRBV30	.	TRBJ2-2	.	CAWGTSGFPGELFF	TGTGCCTGGGGGACGTCGGGGTTCCCCGGGGAGCTGTTTTTT
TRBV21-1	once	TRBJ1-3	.	CASSPPRAPHRENTIYF	TGTGCCAGCAGCCCCCCTAGGGCTCCCCATCGGGAAAACACCATATATTTT
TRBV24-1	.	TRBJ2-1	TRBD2	CATSQSGGANYNEQFF	TGTGCCACCAGTCAAAGCGGGGGGGCCAACTACAATGAGCAGTTCTTC
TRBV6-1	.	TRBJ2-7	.	CASSEGGLSYEQYF	TGTGCCAGCAGTGAGGGCGGGTTAAGCTACGAGCAGTACTTC
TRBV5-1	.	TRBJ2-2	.	CASSDKGQTGELFF	TGCGCCAGCAGCGATAAAGGACAAACCGGGGAGCTGTTTTTT
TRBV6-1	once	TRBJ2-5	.	CASSEAVGEQETQYF	TGTGCCAGCAGTGAAGCGGTAGGGGAACAAGAGACCCAGTACTTC
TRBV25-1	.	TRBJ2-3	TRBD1	CASSDPGQGSDTQYF	TGTGCCAGCAGTGATCCGGGACAGGGCTCAGATACGCAGTATTTT
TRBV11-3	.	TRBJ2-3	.	CASSLEICRRTDTQYF	TGTGCCAGCAGCTTAGAAATATGTAGGAGGACGGATACGCAGTATTTT
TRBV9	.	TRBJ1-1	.	CASSVEGYMNTEAFF	TGTGCCAGCAGCGTAGAGGGGTACATGAACACTGAAGCTTTCTTT
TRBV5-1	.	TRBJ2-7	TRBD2	CASSLDPSGRVYEQYF	TGCGCCAGCAGCTTGGACCCCAGCGGGAGGGTCTACGAGCAGTACTTC
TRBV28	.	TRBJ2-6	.	CASSPSFPGANVLTF	TGTGCCAGCAGCCCGTCTTTCCCTGGGGCCAACGTCCTGACTTTC
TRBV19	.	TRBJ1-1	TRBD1	CASSLGQAPTEAFF	TGTGCCAGTAGTCTGGGACAGGCTCCCACTGAAGCTTTCTTT
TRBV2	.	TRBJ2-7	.	CASRVTVSYEQYF	TGTGCCAGCAGAGTAACAGTATCCTACGAGCAGTACTTC
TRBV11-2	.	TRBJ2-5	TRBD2	CASSLLVTGGKETQYF	TGTGCCAGCAGCTTATTAGTAACGGGAGGAAAAGAGACCCAGTACTTC
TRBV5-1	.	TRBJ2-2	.	CASSLMTRDTGELFF	TGCGCCAGCAGCCTAATGACTAGAGACACCGGGGAGCTGTTTTTT
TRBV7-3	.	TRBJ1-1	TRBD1	CASSLQGDTEAFF	TGTGCCAGCAGCTTACAGGGGGACACTGAAGCTTTCTTT
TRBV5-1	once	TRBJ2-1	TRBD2	CASSLFSSGGNNEQFF	TGCGCCAGCAGCTTGTTCTCTAGCGGGGGGAATAATGAGCAGTTCTTC
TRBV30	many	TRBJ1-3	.	CAWSVHTAGNTIYF	TGTGCCTGGAGTGTACACACAGCTGGAAACACCATATATTTT
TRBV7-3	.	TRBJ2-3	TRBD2	CASSPGTSGSTDTQYF	TGTGCCAGCAGCCCAGGGACTAGCGGTAGCACAGATACGCAGTATTTT
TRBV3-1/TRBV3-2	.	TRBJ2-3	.	CASSQDQVGTDTQYF	TGTGCCAGCAGCCAAGATCAGGTCGGCACAGATACGCAGTATTTT
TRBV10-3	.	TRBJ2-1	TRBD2	CAIEGERGTYNEQFF	TGTGCCATCGAAGGGGAGCGGGGCACCTACAATGAGCAGTTCTTC
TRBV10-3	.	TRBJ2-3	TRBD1	CAIGQGGTDTQYF	TGTGCCATCGGACAGGGGGGCACAGATACGCAGTATTTT
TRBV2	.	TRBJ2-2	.	CASSEAPGAGELFF	TGTGCCAGCAGTGAAGCGCCAGGGGCCGGGGAGCTGTTTTTT